By share, the clone carrying this T cell receptor beta chain counts as large. The target antigen is unknown. Trimming cost V 6 bases and J 9 bases, with 9 bases left between them. The CDR3 length is 11 residues. Study-wide results and limits: Tumor-infiltrating Treg TCR alpha and beta sequences overlapped most with tumor naive CD4+ T cells, then blood naive. Whole repertoires were not studied in the larger cohort, only one V-J beta rearrangement.

TCRdb re-derived calls from the 5' RACE reads in MiXCR, one entry per CDR3 protein. Among under 7,000 distinct CDR3 sequences listed, 30% to 35% were seen once. Memory CD4+ T cells were sorted as CD4+CD45RO+CD25- cells. This sequence was found in a female donor with breast cancer. V gene TRBV12-3 or TRBV12-4 combines with J gene TRBJ2-1, with TRBD1 as a possible D gene (5 bases). Specimen: memory CD4+ T cells sorted from a lymph node. Subset given: memory CD4+ T cells, CD4+CD45RO+CD25-. In DNA form, the CDR3 reads TGTGCCAGCAGGTATAGGGGTGAGCAGTTCTTC. Translating gives CASRYRGEQFF.